This entry lists 30 T cell receptor beta chains sequenced from one sample in a study of shared T cell receptors in the human thymus. Repertoires were generated with immunoSEQ multiplex PCR, while TCRdb's copy carries only in-frame clones and drops some. The sample records some 660,000 clones, about 90% being singletons. Separately, the same data were catalogued under a study of human thymus T cells.

The sample consisted of thymocytes. The receptors stem from a boy less than two years old with a congenital heart defect.

V is TRBV10-3 and J is TRBJ2-2, with D possibly matching TRBD1 (5 bases). This CDR3 is built from 14 residues. CDR1 and CDR2 from the germline V gene are ENHRY and SYGVKD. V gave up 11 bases and J gave up 5 bases, with 18 bases separating them. CDR3 residues: CASLGPKGTGELFF. CDR3 nucleotides: TGTGCCTCCTTGGGGCCAAAGGGGACCGGGGAGCTGTTTTTT.

The rearrangement joins TRBV14 to TRBJ2-3; D perhaps matches TRBD2 (5 bases). V was clipped by 2 bases and J by 2 bases, with 8 bases between them. This CDR3 spans 14 amino acids. Germline V gene lookup returns CDR1 SGHDN and CDR2 FVKESK. CDR3 loop: CASSQTSPTDTQYF. The CDR3 bases are TGTGCCAGCAGCCAAACTAGTCCCACAGATACGCAGTATTTT.

The V gene is TRBV28, the J gene TRBJ1-1; perhaps TRBD1 as D (5 bases). V lost 3 bases and J 0 bases, leaving 14 bases between the germline ends. Germline V lookup: CDR1 MDHEN, CDR2 SYDVKM. The CDR3 runs to 16 residues. The CDR3, as DNA: TGTGCCAGCAGTTTGGGGAGGGGATCGATGAACACTGAAGCTTTCTTT. Translated, it gives CASSLGRGSMNTEAFF.

CDR3 loop: CASSLDHRTGETQYF. CDR3 sequence (DNA): TGCGCCAGCAGCTTAGATCACCGTACGGGTGAGACCCAGTACTTC. The J gene is TRBJ2-5, the V gene TRBV5-1; D uncertain. The V gene's germline CDR1 is SGHRS and CDR2 YFSETQ. The CDR3 is 15 residues long. Between the trimmed V and J ends, which lost 2 bases and 5 bases, there was a span of 16 bases.

This chain links TRBV28 with TRBJ2-7; 7 bases line up with TRBD2. The CDR3 totals 16 residues. With 10 bases clipped from V and 5 bases from J, the junction kept 20 bases outside the gene matches. The V gene's germline CDR1 is MDHEN and CDR2 SYDVKM. The CDR3 coding sequence is TGTGCCACCACCCCGGGGGACTATTCCAGAGGGCACGAGCAGTACTTC. This sequence encodes CATTPGDYSRGHEQYF.

The V and J genes are TRBV5-4 and TRBJ2-7, with a possible D match to TRBD1 (6 bases). The germline V gene encodes CDR1 SGHNT and CDR2 YYREEE (reference sequence). V was cut by 4 bases and J by 3 bases, with 14 bases left in between. This CDR3 spans 14 amino acids. Written as DNA, the CDR3 is TGTGCCAGCAGCCAACGGGACACCAGCTACGAGCAGTACTTC. Protein sequence: CASSQRDTSYEQYF.

This clone was seen only once. The chain couples TRBV4-1 to TRBJ1-6; possibly TRBD1 for D (6 bases). V lost 1 base to trimming and J lost 2 bases, with 9 bases between them. In germline, CDR1 is MGHRA, CDR2 YSYEKL. The CDR3 consists of 16 residues. CDR3 region: CASSQVGTPYNSPLHF. Written as DNA, the CDR3 is TGCGCCAGCAGCCAAGTTGGGACACCCTATAATTCACCCCTCCACTTT.

This chain uses TRBV11-1 with TRBJ2-4; D unresolved. V lost 1 base and J 2 bases, leaving 9 bases between the germline ends. CDR1 and CDR2 from the germline V gene are SGHAT and FQDESV (reference sequence). The CDR3 spans 15 residues. The chain's CDR3 is CASSLGGPTKNIQYF. CDR3 bases: TGTGCCAGCAGCTTAGGCGGCCCAACCAAAAACATTCAGTACTTC.

Here the CDR3 reads CATSRDGDRVEAFF. Written as DNA, the CDR3 is TGTGCCACCAGCAGAGATGGGGACAGGGTTGAAGCTTTCTTT. V gene TRBV15 combines with J gene TRBJ1-1; 9 bases match TRBD1. The CDR3 is made up of 14 amino acids. CDR1 and CDR2 from the germline V gene are LNHNV and YYDKDF (reference sequence). Trimming took 0 bases from V and 7 from J; bases not matched to a gene: 3.

This clone was detected only once. The J gene is TRBJ1-1, the V gene TRBV4-1, with TRBD1 identical over 8 bases. J lost 0 bases, V lost 4 bases, and 7 bases had no gene match. Germline CDR1 MGHRA, CDR2 YSYEKL. The CDR3 has 16 amino acids. The CDR3 loop is CASSRYRGKLNTEAFF. The CDR3 region has the DNA TGCGCCAGCAGCCGATACAGGGGGAAGCTGAACACTGAAGCTTTCTTT.

V is TRBV25-1 and J is TRBJ1-2; perhaps TRBD1 as D (6 bases). The CDR3 loop spans 13 amino acids. V lost 6 bases, J lost 6 bases, and 14 bases lay in between. Germline CDR1 and CDR2: MGHDK and SYGVNS. This chain's CDR3 is CASRTGQCDGYTF. As DNA, the CDR3 is TGTGCCAGCAGGACCGGACAGTGCGATGGCTACACCTTC.

This chain connects TRBV28 to TRBJ2-1; 12 bases fit TRBD2. The CDR3 length is 14 residues. Unmatched junction bases numbered 8, after V lost 10 bases and J lost 7 bases. Per the germline V gene, CDR1 is MDHEN and CDR2 is SYDVKM. Here the CDR3 reads CATTWTSGKNEQFF. The CDR3 nucleotides are TGTGCCACCACTTGGACTAGCGGGAAGAATGAGCAGTTCTTC.

This clone appeared once. V gene TRBV18 combines with J gene TRBJ2-7, with 12 bases matching TRBD1. This CDR3 region has 15 residues. Germline-derived CDR1 and CDR2 are KGHSH and LQKENI. The trim removed 2 bases at V and 5 bases at J, leaving 4 bases unmatched. Here the CDR3 reads CASSPRDRGRDEQYF. The CDR3, as DNA: TGTGCCAGCTCACCAAGGGACAGGGGGCGGGACGAGCAGTACTTC.

The rearrangement uses TRBV25-1 and TRBJ1-2; no definite D call. CDR1 MGHDK and CDR2 SYGVNS come from the germline V gene. V was shortened by 0 bases and J by 8 bases, with 10 bases between the two germline ends. This CDR3 contains 13 residues. The CDR3 DNA reads TGTGCCAGCAGTGAATATCACTCGCACGGCTACACCTTC. Its protein product is CASSEYHSHGYTF.

The chain has TRBV10-3 and TRBJ2-1; D not resolved. Germline V gene sequence: CDR1 ENHRY, CDR2 SYGVKD. Trimming pared 7 bases from V and 4 bases from J, leaving 8 bases between. CDR3 size: 12 residues. CDR3 coding DNA: TGTGCCATCAAGTGCGGTTACAATGAGCAGTTCTTC. Amino acids: CAIKCGYNEQFF.

J is TRBJ2-1 and V is TRBV4-3; 11 bases fit TRBD2. The CDR3 is 17 amino acids. Unmatched junction bases numbered 3, after V lost 2 bases and J lost 0 bases. CDR1 LGHNA and CDR2 YSLEER come from the germline V gene. The CDR3 nucleotides read TGCGCCAGCAGCCAAAGACTAGCGGGAATCTCCTACAATGAGCAGTTCTTC. This translates into CASSQRLAGISYNEQFF.

The chain has TRBV29-1 and TRBJ1-2, with 10 bases that match TRBD1. Germline CDR1 is SQVTM and CDR2 is ANQGSEA. V was clipped by 7 bases and J by 5 bases; unmatched bases: 4. The CDR3 is 12 amino acids. CDR3 coding DNA: TGCAGCGCTACGGGACAGGGGTATGGCTACACCTTC. The encoded protein is CSATGQGYGYTF.

This clone was detected only a few times. The chain links TRBV28 to TRBJ2-3, with 10 bases fitting TRBD2. Germline V gene sequence: CDR1 MDHEN, CDR2 SYDVKM. The CDR3 runs 15 residues. V trimming: 7 bases; J trimming: 0 bases; junction bases outside the gene matches: 4. CDR3 loop: CASTSGSSSTDTQYF. In nucleotides, the CDR3 is TGTGCCAGCACTAGCGGGAGTTCGAGCACAGATACGCAGTATTTT.

The chain joins TRBV6-6 to TRBJ2-5; possible D gene TRBD2, 5 bases. The ends were cut back, 5 bases at V and 5 bases at J, with 18 bases in the middle. Germline loops: CDR1 MNHNY, CDR2 SVGAGI (reference sequence). CDR3 size: 15 residues. The DNA for the CDR3 is TGTGCCAGCAGTGCCCCTAGGTGGTGGGAGGAGACCCAGTACTTC. Its protein product is CASSAPRWWEETQYF.

This sequence joins TRBV7-2 and TRBJ2-3, with D hard to call. The V and J ends lost 4 bases and 4 bases respectively, with 18 bases between them. Germline CDR1 SGHTA, CDR2 FQGNSA. The CDR3 totals 16 residues. The CDR3 loop reads CASSYRLTFHPDTQYF. DNA for the CDR3: TGTGCCAGCAGCTACCGCCTGACATTTCACCCAGATACGCAGTATTTT.

V is TRBV19 and J is TRBJ2-7; the D gene is possibly TRBD1 (6 bases). V shed 3 bases and J shed 3 bases, with 12 bases lying between them. The CDR3 is 14 residues long. Germline CDR1 and CDR2: LNHDA and SQIVND (reference sequence). DNA of the CDR3: TGTGCCAGTAGTATCTGGGGGCGGAACTACGAGCAGTACTTC. Translating it yields CASSIWGRNYEQYF.

The rearrangement links TRBV7-6 to TRBJ2-3, with 7 bases matching TRBD1. The V gene's germline CDR1 is SGHVS and CDR2 FNYEAQ. With 3 bases clipped from V and 3 bases from J, the junction kept 9 bases outside the gene matches. This CDR3 is 16 amino acids long. CDR3 loop: CASSFRGGLVTDTQYF. The CDR3, as DNA: TGTGCCAGCAGCTTTCGAGGGGGCTTAGTGACAGATACGCAGTATTTT.

The V call is TRBV14, the J call TRBJ2-1; 9 nucleotides align to TRBD2. The junction had 23 bases not matched to a gene; V was cut back by 1 base and J by 4 bases. The germline CDR1 and CDR2 sequences are SGHDN and FVKESK. The CDR3 is 22 residues long. This CDR3 is CASSQGRPGLAIGDSVYNEQFF. The CDR3 nucleotides read TGTGCCAGCAGCCAAGGGCGTCCGGGACTAGCTATTGGGGATTCCGTTTACAATGAGCAGTTCTTC.

This clone occurred a few times. V and J are TRBV10-3 and TRBJ1-3; 9 nucleotides match TRBD1. The CDR3 contains 16 residues. Germline values: CDR1 ENHRY, CDR2 SYGVKD. J was trimmed by 5 bases and V by 6 bases; bases with no gene match: 11. The CDR3 DNA follows: TGTGCCATCAGATCAATCTCGGACAGGGGAAGAAACACCATATATTTT. It yields the protein CAIRSISDRGRNTIYF.

The chain links TRBV5-6 to TRBJ2-7; D remains unclear. Per the germline V gene, CDR1 is SGHDT and CDR2 is YYEEEE. Deletions cut 4 bases from V and 0 bases from J, with 8 bases between. The CDR3 is 13 residues long. CDR3 nucleotide sequence: TGTGCCAGCAGCCCCCCCGGCTCCTACGAGCAGTACTTC. This encodes CASSPPGSYEQYF.

This clone was found once. The rearrangement joins TRBV27 to TRBJ2-5; D gene uncertain. Looked up from germline, CDR1 is MNHEY and CDR2 is SMNVEV (reference sequence). V shed 2 bases and J shed 3 bases, with 7 bases lying between them. The CDR3 consists of 13 residues. The CDR3 loop reads CASSLTTEETQYF. CDR3 nucleotide sequence: TGTGCCAGCAGTTTAACTACTGAAGAGACCCAGTACTTC.

This chain links TRBV4-3 with TRBJ2-3; possible D gene TRBD2, 6 bases. Germline loops: CDR1 LGHNA, CDR2 YSLEER. This CDR3 region has 16 residues. Deletions cut 1 base from V and 6 bases from J, with 17 bases between. The CDR3 reads CASSQVAPEGSDTQYF. The DNA for the CDR3 is TGCGCCAGCAGCCAAGTGGCCCCGGAGGGGTCGGATACGCAGTATTTT.

This clone was seen only a few times. The rearrangement uses TRBV4-3 and TRBJ2-3; TRBD1 might be the D (6 bases). V lost 2 bases and J lost 5, with 11 bases in between. Germline V lookup: CDR1 LGHNA, CDR2 YSLEER. CDR3 size: 14 residues. The CDR3 here is CASSQTRDIDTQYF. The CDR3 coding sequence is TGCGCCAGCAGCCAAACCCGGGACATAGATACGCAGTATTTT.

This clone came up once. The genes are TRBV7-6 and TRBJ2-1; 8 nucleotides align to TRBD2. Germline CDR1 reads SGHVS; CDR2 reads FNYEAQ. The CDR3 sequence is 14 residues long. The trim removed 6 bases at V and 7 bases at J, leaving 8 bases unmatched. The CDR3 is CASRELRGGNEQFF. Here the CDR3 DNA reads TGTGCCAGCAGGGAATTACGGGGGGGGAATGAGCAGTTCTTC. Full variable domain (rest looked up from reference TRBV7-6 and TRBJ2-1): GAGVSQSPRYKVTKRGQDVALRCDPISGHVSLYWYRQALGQGPEFLTYFNYEAQQDKSGLPNDRFSAERPEGSISTLTIQRTEQRDSAMYRCASRELRGGNEQFFGPGTRLTVL.

The chain combines TRBV5-5 with TRBJ1-2; D not resolved. CDR3 length: 11 residues. V lost 1 base to trimming and J lost 13 bases, with 11 bases between them. Germline V gene sequence: CDR1 SGHKS, CDR2 YYEKEE (reference sequence). Here the CDR3 DNA reads TGTGCCAGCAGCTTGAGTTTGAGGGCCACCTTC. Its protein is CASSLSLRATF.